The 17 T cell receptor beta chains in this list originate from one sample, sequenced in a study of OX40 agonist ivuxolimab in advanced cancers. Only in-frame clones appear in the TCRdb table, and some are missing; sequencing was by immunoSEQ multiplex PCR. This sample yields about 120,000 clones, of which around 91% are seen a single time; around 0.55% belongs to the top ten. The sequences come from CD4+ or CD8+ T cells sorted from blood, collected in a trial of the OX40 agonist ivuxolimab. These receptors were obtained from an adult with an advanced solid tumor such as melanoma, head and neck, liver or kidney cancer.

The chain employs TRBV4-1 and TRBJ2-5, with no clear D. Germline values: CDR1 MGHRA, CDR2 YSYEKL. This CDR3 has 16 amino acids. V dropped 2 bases and J dropped 0 bases, with 13 bases sitting between them. CDR3 sequence: CASSQSLTTNQETQYF. For the CDR3, the DNA is TGCGCCAGCAGCCAATCGCTTACTACCAACCAAGAGACCCAGTACTTC.

The gene calls are TRBV11-2 and TRBJ2-5; the D gene is possibly TRBD1 (5 bases). The CDR3 is made up of 15 amino acids. From germline, CDR1 is SGHAT and CDR2 FQNNGV. V lost 6 bases and J lost 3, with 17 bases in between. CDR3 DNA sequence: TGTGCCAGCAGACCAGGTGTTGGGGCTAAAGAGACCCAGTACTTC. This codes for CASRPGVGAKETQYF.

The chain joins TRBV27 to TRBJ2-3, with 8 bases lining up with TRBD1. Germline V gives CDR1 MNHEY, CDR2 SMNVEV (reference sequence). The CDR3 extends over 15 amino acids. V lost 3 bases to trimming and J lost 1 base; unmatched junction nucleotides: 3. CDR3: CASSFDRGGTDTQYF. In DNA, the CDR3 is TGTGCCAGCAGTTTCGACAGGGGAGGCACAGATACGCAGTATTTT.

The chain uses TRBV28 and TRBJ1-1; possibly TRBD1 for D (6 bases). The germline CDR1 and CDR2 sequences are MDHEN and SYDVKM. V lost 8 bases to trimming and J lost 0 bases, with 16 bases between them. The CDR3 loop spans 15 amino acids. In nucleotides, the CDR3 is TGTGCCAGCCAAACAGAAGGACAGATGAACACTGAAGCTTTCTTT. Protein product: CASQTEGQMNTEAFF.

The chain carries TRBV9 and TRBJ1-2; 7 nucleotides align to TRBD1. This CDR3 has 14 amino acids. The V gene end was trimmed by 2 bases and the J gene end by 7 bases; junction bases not matched to a gene: 8. From germline, CDR1 is SGDLS and CDR2 YYNGEE. CDR3 sequence: CASSVARGFSGYTF. The CDR3 nucleotides are TGTGCCAGCAGCGTTGCCAGGGGGTTTAGTGGCTACACCTTC.

The chain recombines TRBV19 with TRBJ1-3, with D uncertain. Trimming removed 7 bases at V and 2 bases at J, with 12 bases between. The CDR3 contains 14 residues. Germline lookup yields CDR1 LNHDA and CDR2 SQIVND (reference sequence). The CDR3 is CASKGLPAGNTIYF. Written as DNA, the CDR3 is TGTGCCAGTAAGGGCCTGCCCGCTGGAAACACCATATATTTT.

This clone appeared a few times. The CDR3: CAWSVRRGGHDTEAFF. CDR3 coding DNA: TGTGCCTGGAGTGTTAGACGAGGCGGACATGACACTGAAGCTTTCTTT. The chain couples TRBV30 to TRBJ1-1; possible D gene TRBD1, 5 bases. The V gene's germline CDR1 is GTSNPN and CDR2 SVGIG (reference sequence). V shed 0 bases and J shed 3 bases, with 17 bases lying between them. CDR3 length: 16 amino acids.

V and J are TRBV19 and TRBJ1-5; 11 bases align to TRBD1. V was clipped by 3 bases and J by 0 bases; unmatched bases: 16. The CDR3 is made up of 21 amino acids. CDR1 LNHDA and CDR2 SQIVND come from the germline V gene (reference sequence). CDR3 protein: CASSIRPGTGGGGISNQPQHF. CDR3 DNA sequence: TGTGCCAGTAGTATTAGGCCCGGGACAGGGGGTGGTGGGATTAGCAATCAGCCCCAGCATTTT.

The V call is TRBV5-6, the J call TRBJ1-6; the D gene is possibly TRBD1 (5 bases). CDR3 size: 13 residues. V was shortened by 4 bases and J by 6 bases, with 8 bases between the two germline ends. Germline assignment: CDR1 SGHDT and CDR2 YYEEEE. CDR3 loop: CASSQGTNSPLHF. The CDR3 bases are TGTGCCAGCAGCCAGGGCACTAATTCACCCCTCCACTTT.

V gene TRBV28 combines with J gene TRBJ2-1; TRBD1 agrees at 10 bases. With V trimmed by 5 bases and J by 8 bases, 3 bases remained unmatched. In germline, CDR1 is MDHEN, CDR2 SYDVKM. The CDR3 length is 13 residues. The CDR3 here is CASSRQGAHEQFF. The CDR3 nucleotides read TGTGCCAGCAGTCGACAGGGGGCGCATGAGCAGTTCTTC.

The chain couples TRBV18 to TRBJ2-1; 10 bases fit TRBD2. V shed 3 bases and J 7 bases; nucleotides not matched to a gene: 6. The CDR3 totals 15 residues. Germline V gene data show CDR1 as KGHSH and CDR2 as LQKENI. The DNA of the CDR3 is TGTGCCAGCTCACCCCCCAGCGGGGGGGAGAATGAGCAGTTCTTC. Translation gives CASSPPSGGENEQFF. The whole variable domain, filled in from reference TRBV18 and TRBJ2-1, reads NAGVMQNPRHLVRRRGQEARLRCSPMKGHSHVYWYRQLPEEGLKFMVYLQKENIIDESGMPKERFSAEFPKEGPSILRIQQVVRGDSAAYFCASSPPSGGENEQFFGPGTRLTVL.

The V call is TRBV18, the J call TRBJ1-5, with 8 bases that match TRBD1. V shed 4 bases and J 8 bases; nucleotides not matched to a gene: 4. CDR3 size: 13 residues. CDR1 and CDR2 (germline): KGHSH, LQKENI. CDR3 in DNA: TGTGCCAGCTCACAGGACAGGGAGAAGCCCCAGCATTTT. Protein product: CASSQDREKPQHF.

This chain uses TRBV6-6 with TRBJ1-4, with D possibly being TRBD1 (5 bases). V was trimmed by 8 bases and J by 4 bases, leaving 14 bases between them. From germline, CDR1 is MNHNY and CDR2 SVGAGI (reference sequence). The CDR3 contains 14 residues. The CDR3 nucleotides are TGTGCCAGCGAATCCTCAGGGTTTAATGAAAAACTGTTTTTT. It encodes CASESSGFNEKLFF.

A remark on this clone: At one end, the junction sequence differs from germline, possibly due to a read error. V is TRBV7-9 and J is TRBJ1-1; no definite D call. CDR3 length equals 15 residues. The germline CDR1 and CDR2 sequences are SEHNR and FQNEAQ (reference sequence). The CDR3 DNA follows: TGTGCCAGCAGATTAGAAGGGTGGTCGAACACTGAAGCTTTCTTT. It is translated as CASRLEGWSNTEAFF.

The chain has TRBV11-3 and TRBJ2-2; possibly TRBD1 for D (6 bases). The CDR3 has 15 residues. Germline loops: CDR1 SGHNT, CDR2 YENEEA. Trimming left V 2 bases short and J 3 bases short, with 10 bases between. Here the CDR3 DNA reads TGTGCCAGCAGCTTATGGGGGCCGGACACCGGGGAGCTGTTTTTT. It is translated as CASSLWGPDTGELFF.

The chain links TRBV6-1 to TRBJ2-1; 8 bases are a match to TRBD2. CDR3 length: 14 residues. The ends lost 7 bases at V and 6 bases at J; junction bases unmatched: 8. CDR1 and CDR2 from the germline V gene are MNHNS and SASEGT. The CDR3 spells CASTPSGGLNEQFF. The CDR3 DNA reads TGTGCCAGCACTCCCAGCGGGGGCCTCAATGAGCAGTTCTTC.

The chain has TRBV29-1 and TRBJ2-5; 13 positions agree with TRBD2. The germline V gene encodes CDR1 SQVTM and CDR2 ANQGSEA. V lost 4 bases, J lost 2 bases, and 4 bases stayed unmatched. The length of the CDR3 is 15 residues. CDR3: CSVAGLAGVQETQYF. The CDR3 coding sequence is TGCAGCGTTGCCGGACTAGCGGGGGTACAAGAGACCCAGTACTTC.